Following are 9 T cell receptor beta chains from one sample sequenced in a study of graft-versus-host responses after intestinal transplantation (dated by TCRdb to about 2021). The sample's time point label, decoded: cells obtained before transplantation from donor or recipient. Libraries were constructed by the immunoSEQ multiplex PCR assay. Sourced from immuneACCESS, this table was stored by TCRdb with only in-frame sequences that have V and J called. A share of the clones is absent; for the studies checked, an unresolved V gene accounts for under half, and the remainder has no known explanation. The sample includes fewer than 90,000 clones, with about 94% observed a single time. The ten biggest clones cover roughly 0.18% of the sample. The antigens for these receptors are not known. Sequenced here: unstimulated CD4+ T cells sorted from spleen or lymph node cells, sampled before transplant. The origin of the receptors is a human donor who was the organ donor for an intestinal transplant.

This clone has just one count. V usage is TRBV5-1 and J usage is TRBJ2-2, with 9 bases lining up with TRBD1. Trimming removed 7 bases from V and 1 base from J; junction bases left unmatched: 8. This CDR3 comprises 16 residues. The germline V gene encodes CDR1 SGHRS and CDR2 YFSETQ. CDR3 in amino acids: CASVRTGQGNTGELFF. CDR3 bases: TGCGCCAGCGTCAGGACGGGACAGGGGAACACCGGGGAGCTGTTTTTT.

V and J are TRBV19 and TRBJ1-5; perhaps TRBD1 as D (5 bases). The germline V gene encodes CDR1 LNHDA and CDR2 SQIVND (reference sequence). The CDR3 has 13 amino acids. Trimming took 7 bases from V and 11 from J, leaving 18 bases between them. CDR3 loop: CASNEGVGLAQHF. In DNA, the CDR3 is TGTGCCAGTAATGAAGGGGTTGGGCTGGCCCAGCATTTT.

The genes are TRBV6-6 and TRBJ1-2; D might be TRBD1 (5 bases). V was shortened by 4 bases and J by 4 bases, with 13 bases between the two germline ends. This CDR3 contains 14 residues. Germline CDR1 is MNHNY and CDR2 is SVGAGI (reference sequence). Here the CDR3 reads CASSSGQRLYGYTF. Written as DNA, the CDR3 is TGTGCCAGCAGTTCCGGACAACGCCTCTATGGCTACACCTTC.

The chain employs TRBV7-9 and TRBJ2-1; 7 positions agree with TRBD1. V shed 5 bases, J shed 5 bases, and the junction held 6 bases outside the gene matches. The CDR3 has 14 amino acids. Germline assignment: CDR1 SEHNR and CDR2 FQNEAQ (reference sequence). The CDR3 DNA follows: TGTGCCAGCAGCCTCCAGGGGGTACACAATGAGCAGTTCTTC. Translating it yields CASSLQGVHNEQFF.

This chain joins TRBV19 and TRBJ1-3; D unresolved. From germline, CDR1 is LNHDA and CDR2 SQIVND (reference sequence). There are 15 residues in the CDR3. The germline V and J ends were trimmed by 3 bases and 0 bases, with 9 bases remaining between them. Here the CDR3 DNA reads TGTGCCAGTAGTATGAACGGAAACTCTGGAAACACCATATATTTT. The encoded protein is CASSMNGNSGNTIYF.

This chain uses TRBV11-2 with TRBJ2-7, with D unclear. This CDR3 comprises 16 residues. The V end was cut by 5 bases, the J end by 5 bases, with 22 bases between. Germline V gene data show CDR1 as SGHAT and CDR2 as FQNNGV. DNA of the CDR3: TGTGCCAGCAGCCACCTCTCTTACCTCCAAGTGCACGAGCAGTACTTC. Translated, it gives CASSHLSYLQVHEQYF.

The genes are TRBV7-2 and TRBJ1-5; D is undetermined. Trimming removed 1 base at V and 1 base at J, with 2 bases between. Germline lookup yields CDR1 SGHTA and CDR2 FQGNSA. The CDR3 consists of 13 residues. The CDR3 DNA is TGTGCCAGCAGCTTAGAAAGCAATCAGCCCCAGCATTTT. Amino acid sequence: CASSLESNQPQHF.

The rearrangement joins TRBV4-1 to TRBJ1-5; the D is unclear. Germline assignment: CDR1 MGHRA and CDR2 YSYEKL. V gave up 1 base and J gave up 4 bases, with 8 bases separating them. This CDR3 has 14 amino acids. DNA for the CDR3: TGCGCCAGCAGCCAAGCGGCCCTAAATCAGCCCCAGCATTTT. This codes for CASSQAALNQPQHF.

V and J are TRBV18 and TRBJ1-5; no clear D gene. Trimming cost V 3 bases and J 0 bases, with 3 bases left between them. This CDR3 has 13 amino acids. The V gene's germline CDR1 is KGHSH and CDR2 LQKENI. CDR3 DNA sequence: TGTGCCAGCTCACCCTATAGCAATCAGCCCCAGCATTTT. Residues: CASSPYSNQPQHF. The entire variable domain, with the rest obtained from reference TRBV18 and TRBJ1-5, is as follows: NAGVMQNPRHLVRRRGQEARLRCSPMKGHSHVYWYRQLPEEGLKFMVYLQKENIIDESGMPKERFSAEFPKEGPSILRIQQVVRGDSAAYFCASSPYSNQPQHFGDGTRLSIL.